These 13 T cell receptor beta chains came from one sample sequenced in a study of CD4 T cells in relation to SARS-CoV-2 and coronaviruses. CD4+ T cells from unexposed donors were obtained before the COVID-19 pandemic (2011-2018). The cells were cultured for 9 to 11 days before CD4+ T cells were isolated. Clones were read by immunoSEQ multiplex PCR, and TCRdb kept only the in-frame ones, dropping some. The top ten hold around a fifth of the sample, which has approximately 20,000 clones, about 70% seen once. These TCRs are of unknown antigen specificity. The specimen sequenced was CD4+ T cells from PBMCs, cultured in vitro. These receptors all come from a human donor in good health.

The V call is TRBV12-5, the J call TRBJ1-5, with D uncertain. Trimming took off 5 bases at V and 4 bases at J, with 6 bases between the two ends. The CDR3 has 12 residues. In germline, CDR1 is LGHNT, CDR2 FRNRAP. In nucleotides, the CDR3 is TGTGCTAGTGGTCCCCCGAATCAGCCCCAGCATTTT. Protein sequence: CASGPPNQPQHF.

The chain is built from TRBV5-5 and TRBJ2-2, with 7 bases lining up with TRBD1. Per the germline V gene, CDR1 is SGHKS and CDR2 is YYEKEE (reference sequence). J lost 4 bases, V lost 3 bases, and 15 bases had no gene match. The CDR3 spans 18 residues. The CDR3 loop is CASSSTPNRGVGTGELFF. The CDR3 coding sequence is TGTGCCAGCAGCTCCACCCCAAACAGGGGAGTGGGCACCGGGGAGCTGTTTTTT.

The V gene is TRBV7-2, the J gene TRBJ1-2; TRBD1 matches at 11 bases. Germline CDR1 and CDR2: SGHTA and FQGNSA. V was clipped by 5 bases and J by 4 bases; unmatched bases: 9. The CDR3 runs to 16 residues. CDR3 protein: CASSPGGQGAPYGYTF. The CDR3 DNA sequence: TGTGCCAGCAGCCCGGGTGGACAGGGGGCCCCCTATGGCTACACCTTC.

This clone is deemed medium-sized. This chain connects TRBV4-2 to TRBJ1-4, with a weak D call TRBD1 (6 bases). The CDR3 length is 15 residues. Germline V gene data show CDR1 as LGHNA and CDR2 as YNFKEQ. V dropped 0 bases and J dropped 5 bases, with 10 bases sitting between them. The CDR3 bases are TGTGCCAGCAGCCAAGATCGGGGGGCAAATGAAAAACTGTTTTTT. Amino acid sequence: CASSQDRGANEKLFF.

J is TRBJ1-1 and V is TRBV9; maybe TRBD1 (6 bases). The CDR3 runs 14 residues. The V gene lost 3 bases and the J gene lost 4 bases, with 13 bases spanning the gap. Germline-derived CDR1 and CDR2 are SGDLS and YYNGEE. Here the CDR3 reads CASSARQASTEAFF. The CDR3 DNA follows: TGTGCCAGCAGCGCCAGACAGGCCAGCACTGAAGCTTTCTTT.

This clone occurred a few times. Here the CDR3 DNA reads TGTGCCAGCTCACCGGGACAGGGGGCGCTCACTGAAGCTTTCTTT. This sequence encodes CASSPGQGALTEAFF. V and J are TRBV18 and TRBJ1-1; 12 nucleotides line up with TRBD1. The germline CDR1 and CDR2 sequences are KGHSH and LQKENI. V dropped 3 bases and J dropped 4; count of bases not matched to a gene: 3. The CDR3 is made up of 15 amino acids.

V gene TRBV4-1 combines with J gene TRBJ2-7; TRBD2 matches 7 bases. Trimming cost V 2 bases and J 0 bases; bases outside gene matches: 7. This CDR3 comprises 16 residues. Per the germline V gene, CDR1 is MGHRA and CDR2 is YSYEKL. CDR3 in DNA: TGCGCCAGCAGCCAAACACTAGCGCCGAGCTCCTACGAGCAGTACTTC. This translates into CASSQTLAPSSYEQYF.

This clone showed up just once. This chain connects TRBV6-5 to TRBJ2-7, with 7 bases fitting TRBD1. The germline CDR1 and CDR2 sequences are MNHEY and SVGAGI. The CDR3 has 13 residues. Trimming removed 7 bases from V and 2 bases from J; junction bases left unmatched: 5. The CDR3 loop is CASNPGQTYEQYF. The CDR3 region has the DNA TGTGCCAGCAACCCGGGACAGACCTACGAGCAGTACTTC.

The genes are TRBV11-2 and TRBJ2-1, with TRBD2 matching over 9 bases. Germline V gene data show CDR1 as SGHAT and CDR2 as FQNNGV. Germline trimming cut 7 bases from V and 10 bases from J; bases unmatched to any gene: 14. The CDR3 sequence is 15 residues long. The CDR3 region is CASMIGGGRAGEQFF. The CDR3 DNA reads TGTGCCAGCATGATCGGGGGCGGGAGGGCTGGCGAGCAGTTCTTC.

The genes are TRBV19 and TRBJ2-1, with D possibly matching TRBD2 (7 bases). The CDR3 is made up of 15 amino acids. V was pared by 1 base and J by 7 bases, with 14 bases between. CDR1 and CDR2 (germline): LNHDA, SQIVND (reference sequence). The CDR3 nucleotides read TGTGCCAGTAGTATAGGGGGGGGGCCCCCAAATGAGCAGTTCTTC. The encoded protein is CASSIGGGPPNEQFF.

V and J are TRBV20-1 and TRBJ2-7; D ambiguous. V dropped 5 bases and J dropped 3 bases, with 8 bases sitting between them. Germline V gives CDR1 DFQATT, CDR2 SNEGSKA (reference sequence). This CDR3 is 11 amino acids long. The CDR3, as DNA: TGCAGTGCTTTGCGGAGCTACGAGCAGTACTTC. This codes for CSALRSYEQYF.

The V and J genes are TRBV5-6 and TRBJ2-7, with D possibly called TRBD1 or TRBD2 (5 bases each). CDR1 and CDR2 from the germline V gene are SGHDT and YYEEEE. V was cut by 0 bases and J by 7 bases, with 14 bases left in between. This CDR3 comprises 14 residues. CDR3: CASSLVGVRREQYF. In DNA form, the CDR3 reads TGTGCCAGCAGCTTGGTGGGGGTCCGGCGGGAGCAGTACTTC.

This clone was picked up a small number of times. V and J are TRBV5-1 and TRBJ2-7; D uncertain. With 6 bases removed from V and 0 bases from J, the gap between germline ends came to 13 bases. The CDR3 is made up of 14 amino acids. Germline CDR1 and CDR2: SGHRS and YFSETQ. CDR3 region: CASTRMGFSYEQYF. CDR3 nucleotides: TGCGCCAGCACCCGGATGGGGTTCTCCTACGAGCAGTACTTC.